The rows below give T cell receptor beta chains drawn from one sample of a study of OX40 agonist ivuxolimab in advanced cancers. Assay: immunoSEQ multiplex PCR; the TCRdb copy retains only in-frame clones and omits some. The sample lists 65,000 or so clones, approximately 80% occurring once. This sample comprised CD4+ or CD8+ T cells sorted from blood, obtained in a trial of the OX40 agonist ivuxolimab. The receptors were sampled from an adult with an advanced solid tumor such as melanoma, head and neck, liver or kidney cancer. The CDR3 runs from the conserved cysteine through the conserved F or W. A D gene is named only where the DNA matches it firmly. The size of a clone is reported for some rows only, either as once, few or many, or as a class for expanded clones.

size	V	D	J	length	DNA	CDR3
.	TRBV29-1	TRBD2	TRBJ2-7	12	TGCAGCGTTGCCAGCGGGAGAAACGAGCAGTACTTC	CSVASGRNEQYF
.	TRBV4-2	TRBD1	TRBJ1-4	15	TGTGCCAGCAGCCCCCTGGGACAGCCTAATGAAAAACTGTTTTTT	CASSPLGQPNEKLFF
.	TRBV30	.	TRBJ1-2	15	TGTGCCTGGAGTACCCCCTGGGCTGCTAACTATGGCTACACCTTC	CAWSTPWAANYGYTF
.	TRBV11-2	TRBD1	TRBJ2-5	13	TGTGCCACGCACAGGGGGGAAGGAGAGACCCAGTACTTC	CATHRGEGETQYF
.	TRBV6-5	.	TRBJ1-3	15	TGTGCCAGCAGTTACTCGAGGGCGGTAGGAAACACCATATATTTT	CASSYSRAVGNTIYF
.	TRBV7-9	TRBD2	TRBJ2-2	15	TGTGCCAGCACCTTTACGCGGGAGGCCACCGGGGAGCTGTTTTTT	CASTFTREATGELFF
once	TRBV18	.	TRBJ2-3	15	TGTGCCAGCTCACCAGCGGGGGCTAGCACAGATACGCAGTATTTT	CASSPAGASTDTQYF
.	TRBV5-1	.	TRBJ2-5	12	TGCGCCAGCAGACTCCTCCAAGAGACCCAGTACTTC	CASRLLQETQYF
.	TRBV10-3	.	TRBJ1-4	14	TGTGCCATCAGTGAGTCATCAACTAATGAAAAACTGTTTTTT	CAISESSTNEKLFF
few	TRBV7-6	TRBD1	TRBJ1-1	15	TGTGCCAGCAGCCCTGTACAGGGGGCGGCCACTGAAGCTTTCTTT	CASSPVQGAATEAFF
.	TRBV11-2	TRBD1	TRBJ2-1	15	TGTGCCAGCAGCTTAGGGACAGGGGGATACAATGAGCAGTTCTTC	CASSLGTGGYNEQFF
.	TRBV27	.	TRBJ2-6	18	TGTGCCAGCAGTTCTATTACAGGCCTGAGCTCTGGGGCCAACGTCCTGACTTTC	CASSSITGLSSGANVLTF
once	TRBV5-5	.	TRBJ1-4	15	TGTGCCAGCAGCTTATTGGGGGGCATAAATGAAAAACTGTTTTTT	CASSLLGGINEKLFF
once	TRBV27	TRBD1	TRBJ2-7	13	TGTGCCAGCAGGGGACAGCTCTCCTACGAGCAGTACTTC	CASRGQLSYEQYF
once	TRBV30	.	TRBJ1-2	13	TGTGCCTGGAGTGTGGGGGGGTGGCGTGGCTACACCTTC	CAWSVGGWRGYTF
.	TRBV5-6	TRBD1	TRBJ2-6	17	TGTGCCAGCAGCTTATCAGGGGGCATATCTGGGGCCAACGTCCTGACTTTC	CASSLSGGISGANVLTF
.	TRBV27	.	TRBJ1-5	14	TGTGCCAGCAGTCCATTCTTAGGGGGACAGCCCCAGCATTTT	CASSPFLGGQPQHF
.	TRBV13	TRBD2	TRBJ2-3	17	TGTGCCAGCAGCTTAGAATTTGCGGCTAGCGGGCCAGATACGCAGTATTTT	CASSLEFAASGPDTQYF
.	TRBV25-1	.	TRBJ2-3	15	TGTGCCAGCAGTGAATCCCTCGAAGCAACGGATACGCAGTATTTT	CASSESLEATDTQYF
.	TRBV21-1	.	TRBJ1-5	16	TGTGCCAGCAGCAAAGAGGGGGGGCTTAGCAATCAGCCCCAGCATTTT	CASSKEGGLSNQPQHF
.	TRBV10-2	.	TRBJ2-7	13	TGCGCCAGCTCCAGGGTTGGAGGGGGCGAGCAGTACTTC	CASSRVGGGEQYF
.	TRBV4-1	TRBD1	TRBJ2-7	15	TGCGCCAGCAGCCAACGGGGACAGGATAACTACCAGCAGTACTTC	CASSQRGQDNYQQYF
.	TRBV11-2	TRBD1	TRBJ2-1	16	TGTGCCAGCAGCTTTTCGGACAGGGGTTCCTACAATGAGCAGTTCTTC	CASSFSDRGSYNEQFF
.	TRBV6-1	.	TRBJ1-2	15	TGTGCCAGCAGTGTAAGGGACCTGACCCTCTATGGCTACACCTTC	CASSVRDLTLYGYTF
.	TRBV5-1	.	TRBJ1-1	13	TGCGCCAGCAAGGAAGTCCTAAGAACTGAAGCTTTCTTT	CASKEVLRTEAFF
.	TRBV5-4	TRBD2	TRBJ2-3	15	TGTGCCAGCAGCTCCCCCGGGAGGGGTACAGATACGCAGTATTTT	CASSSPGRGTDTQYF
.	TRBV11-3	.	TRBJ2-7	15	TGTGCCAGCAGCCCTGGGACCGACGCCCCGCACGAGCAGTACTTC	CASSPGTDAPHEQYF
once	TRBV18	.	TRBJ2-3	13	TGTGCCAGCTCACCCCCTAGCACAGATACGCAGTATTTT	CASSPPSTDTQYF
.	TRBV18	TRBD2	TRBJ2-1	14	TGTGCCAGCTCATGGGCTAGCGGGAAGGATGAGCAGTTCTTC	CASSWASGKDEQFF
.	TRBV10-3	TRBD1	TRBJ1-1	14	TGTGCCATCAGTGCGACAGGGAAGAACACTGAAGCTTTCTTT	CAISATGKNTEAFF
.	TRBV6-5	.	TRBJ1-5	12	TGTGCCAGCAAGGGTGGCAATCAGCCCCAGCATTTT	CASKGGNQPQHF
.	TRBV9	.	TRBJ2-1	17	TGTGCCAGCAGCGTAGCCCACAGTGCAGCGGGTGGAAATGAGCAGTTCTTC	CASSVAHSAAGGNEQFF
.	TRBV6-1	TRBD2	TRBJ2-1	15	TGTGCCAGCAGTGATCTAGCGGGACCCTACAATGAGCAGTTCTTC	CASSDLAGPYNEQFF
.	TRBV6-6	.	TRBJ2-7	15	TGTGCCAGCACTCCGTACTCGGCGTCCACCTACGAGCAGTACTTC	CASTPYSASTYEQYF
.	TRBV19	.	TRBJ1-5	15	TGTGCCAGTTTTGATCCGGGACGTGGCAATCAGCCCCAGCATTTT	CASFDPGRGNQPQHF
few	TRBV6-6	.	TRBJ2-7	12	TGTGCCAGCAAGGGGGGCGGCTACGAGCAGTACTTC	CASKGGGYEQYF
.	TRBV27	.	TRBJ2-2	12	TGTGCCAGCAATAGGGGCACCGGGGAGCTGTTTTTT	CASNRGTGELFF
.	TRBV27	.	TRBJ2-7	14	TGTGCCAGCAGTTTACGTCAGTTAAACTACGAGCAGTACTTC	CASSLRQLNYEQYF
.	TRBV6-5	.	TRBJ2-1	15	TGTGCCAGCAGTTACGGTCCCCCCAGAGCCAATGAGCAGTTCTTC	CASSYGPPRANEQFF
.	TRBV6-6	TRBD2	TRBJ2-2	16	TGTGCCAGCAGGACTAGCGGGGGTTCGGGCACCGGGGAGCTGTTTTTT	CASRTSGGSGTGELFF
.	TRBV19	.	TRBJ1-3	15	TGTGCCAGTAGTGATTCGGGGTTATGGGGAAACACCATATATTTT	CASSDSGLWGNTIYF
.	TRBV29-1	TRBD2	TRBJ2-5	14	TGCAGCGCCACCTTAGCGGGAGGGGATGAGACCCAGTACTTC	CSATLAGGDETQYF